A single sample is the source of the 21 T cell receptor beta chains below, sequenced in a study of blood T cells in healthy people across ages. It was with a sample-barcoded 5' primer and a J-beta primer mix that a second PCR of about 6 to 12 cycles was run. TCRdb re-analysed the 5' RACE reads in MiXCR, keeping a single row per CDR3 protein. The sample carries under 800,000 distinct CDR3 sequences, roughly 41% recorded once. Sequencing was done on a sample of blood. These TCRs come from a woman in her sixties in good health.

This clonotype occurred a few times. V is TRBV28 and J is TRBJ2-3; 8 bases fit TRBD1. The J segment lost 1 base and the V segment lost 7 bases, leaving 10 bases of the junction unmatched. Germline CDR1 and CDR2: MDHEN and SYDVKM. CDR3 length: 16 residues. The CDR3 nucleotides read TGTGCCAGCACCCGAGCTGACAGGGGAGGCACAGATACGCAGTATTTT. Protein: CASTRADRGGTDTQYF.

This clonotype was observed a few times. The chain has TRBV9 and TRBJ1-2; possible D gene TRBD1, 6 bases. This CDR3 has 13 residues. V lost 3 bases and J lost 8, with 14 bases in between. The V gene's germline CDR1 is SGDLS and CDR2 YYNGEE. The CDR3 reads CASSGHRDWGYTF. The DNA for the CDR3 is TGTGCCAGCAGCGGACACAGGGACTGGGGCTACACCTTC.

This clonotype was observed once. The rearrangement uses TRBV28 and TRBJ1-1; 7 bases align to TRBD1. The CDR3 is made up of 15 amino acids. The germline V gene encodes CDR1 MDHEN and CDR2 SYDVKM. V was clipped by 3 bases and J by 2 bases; unmatched bases: 6. CDR3 residues: CASSFSGQQNTEAFF. CDR3 bases: TGTGCCAGCAGTTTTTCGGGACAGCAAAACACTGAAGCTTTCTTT.

This clonotype was seen more than once but under ten times. The CDR3 protein is CSGPMGNTQYF. The CDR3, as DNA: TGCAGTGGCCCAATGGGCAATACGCAGTATTTT. The genes are TRBV20-1 and TRBJ2-3; no firm D call. This CDR3 spans 11 amino acids. Trimming removed 7 bases from V and 7 bases from J, with 12 bases in between. The V gene's germline CDR1 is DFQATT and CDR2 SNEGSKA (reference sequence).

This rearrangement joins TRBV20-1 to TRBJ2-5; 7 bases map to TRBD1. The J call is uncertain, as TRBJ2-7 better fits the DNA end. The length of the CDR3 is 13 residues. Germline V CDR1 and CDR2: DFQATT, SNEGSKA (reference sequence). CDR3 protein: CSARQDRPGEQYF. DNA for the CDR3: TGCAGTGCTAGACAGGACAGGCCAGGCGAGCAGTACTTC.

The chain has TRBV24-1 and TRBJ2-1, with 9 bases matching TRBD1. The CDR3 is 15 residues long. Germline V lookup: CDR1 KGHDR, CDR2 SFDVKD. Trimming removed 7 bases from V and 6 bases from J; junction bases left unmatched: 9. CDR3 sequence (DNA): TGTGCCACCAGCCGGCCGGGACAGGGCTGCAATGAGCAGTTCTTC. Translation: CATSRPGQGCNEQFF.

The chain joins TRBV6-2 or TRBV6-3 to TRBJ2-2; unclear D gene. Germline V gene sequence: CDR1 MNHEY, CDR2 SVGEGT. Trimming left V 2 bases short and J 8 bases short, with 12 bases between. The CDR3 loop spans 14 amino acids. In DNA form, the CDR3 reads TGTGCCAGCAGTTACGCTCTCATCGGGGGGGAGCTGTTTTTT. This sequence encodes CASSYALIGGELFF.

The rearrangement joins TRBV3-1 to TRBJ2-5; a weak D match, TRBD2 (7 bases). The J call is doubtful: the DNA matches TRBJ2-7 better. CDR3 size: 14 residues. CDR1 is LGHDT, CDR2 YNNKEL, per germline (reference sequence). CDR3 protein: CAAGRRGPYHEQYF. The CDR3 coding sequence is TGTGCCGCAGGACGGCGGGGGCCGTACCACGAGCAGTACTTC.

In this sample, this clonotype turned up many times. The chain couples TRBV4-3 to TRBJ2-1, with 14 bases matching TRBD2. The CDR3 totals 17 residues. Per the germline V gene, CDR1 is LGHNA and CDR2 is YSLEER. After removal of 3 bases from V and 5 bases from J, the junction contained 6 bases not matched to a gene. The CDR3 nucleotides are TGCGCCAGCAGCCAGGATAGACTAGCGGGAGGGGACAATGAGCAGTTCTTC. Translation: CASSQDRLAGGDNEQFF.

Comment on this clonotype: Here the CDR3 omits its conserved ending phenylalanine or tryptophan, so a read error is the likely source. The chain joins TRBV12-3 or TRBV12-4 to TRBJ2-7; 7 positions match TRBD1. The CDR3 extends over 15 amino acids. Losses at the gene ends were 6 bases for V and 5 bases for J; bases not matched to a gene: 13. The CDR3 DNA reads as TGTGCCAGCAGCCTCTTGGACAGGATGTTCGACGAGCAGTACCTC. Translation: CASSLLDRMFDEQYL.

In this sample, this clonotype turned up a few times. The chain couples TRBV20-1 to TRBJ2-7; 10 bases fit TRBD2. The V gene end was trimmed by 5 bases and the J gene end by 7 bases; junction bases not matched to a gene: 11. Germline V gives CDR1 DFQATT, CDR2 SNEGSKA (reference sequence). The CDR3 totals 14 residues. The CDR3 coding sequence is TGCAGTGCTGGAGGGACTAGCGAGGGGGGGGAGCAGTACTTC. Amino acids: CSAGGTSEGGEQYF.

As concerns this clonotype: It may be a read error: a sequence one base away is much more abundant. The rearrangement links TRBV5-1 to TRBJ1-5, with D maybe TRBD1 (5 bases). Germline V gene lookup returns CDR1 SGHRS and CDR2 YFSETQ. Deletions cut 4 bases from V and 3 bases from J, with 11 bases between. The CDR3 length is 14 residues. CDR3 nucleotides: TGCGCCAGCAGCGTATTGGGACCCAATCAGCCCCAGCATTTT. This codes for CASSVLGPNQPQHF. The full variable domain, completed using reference TRBV5-1 and TRBJ1-5, is KAGVTQTPRYLIKTRGQQVTLSCSPISGHRSVSWYQQTPGQGLQFLFEYFSETQRNKGNFPGRFSGRQFSNSRSEMNVSTLELGDSALYLCASSVLGPNQPQHFGDGTRLSIL.

This clonotype was counted only a few times. The chain uses TRBV7-2 and TRBJ2-2, with D hard to call. Germline V lookup: CDR1 SGHTA, CDR2 FQGNSA. The V end was cut by 5 bases, the J end by 6 bases, with 13 bases between. CDR3 length: 14 amino acids. CDR3 sequence reads: CASSPPSVAGELFF. In DNA form, the CDR3 reads TGTGCCAGCAGCCCCCCAAGCGTGGCCGGGGAGCTGTTTTTT. Filled out from reference TRBV7-2 and TRBJ2-2, the complete variable domain reads GAGVSQSPSNKVTEKGKDVELRCDPISGHTALYWYRQSLGQGLEFLIYFQGNSAPDKSGLPSDRFSAERTGGSVSTLTIQRTQQEDSAVYLCASSPPSVAGELFFGEGSRLTVL.

This clonotype showed up just a few times. V usage is TRBV12-3 or TRBV12-4 and J usage is TRBJ1-6; the match to TRBD1 covers 7 bases. This CDR3 region has 15 residues. The ends lost 6 bases at V and 7 bases at J; junction bases unmatched: 9. Written as DNA, the CDR3 is TGTGCCAGCAGACCCGACAGGGCAATGAATTCACCCCTCCACTTT. This codes for CASRPDRAMNSPLHF.

J is TRBJ1-2 and V is TRBV20-1, with D possibly being TRBD1 (6 bases). This CDR3 region has 11 residues. Germline CDR1 DFQATT, CDR2 SNEGSKA (reference sequence). Trimming removed 6 bases at V and 6 bases at J, with 11 bases between. The DNA of the CDR3 is TGCAGTGCGGGGAACAGGGATGGCTACACCTTC. As protein: CSAGNRDGYTF.

This clonotype occurred a few times. The chain has TRBV27 and TRBJ2-7; 8 positions agree with TRBD2. The CDR3 totals 13 residues. Germline V lookup: CDR1 MNHEY, CDR2 SMNVEV (reference sequence). Trimming at V came to 5 bases and at J to 4 bases, leaving 4 bases not matched to a gene. CDR3 DNA: TGTGCCAGCAGTAGCGGGAGCGGGTACGAGCAGTACTTC. It specifies CASSSGSGYEQYF.

The J gene is TRBJ2-3, the V gene TRBV6-5, with D perhaps TRBD1 or TRBD2 (5 bases each). Trimming removed 0 bases from V and 5 bases from J, with 12 bases in between. The CDR3 is 15 amino acids. From germline, CDR1 is MNHEY and CDR2 SVGAGI. CDR3: CASSYSLGDQDTQYF. The CDR3 region has the DNA TGTGCCAGCAGTTACTCGCTAGGGGACCAAGATACGCAGTATTTT.

V gene TRBV2 combines with J gene TRBJ2-7, with no clear D. The germline V and J ends were trimmed by 2 bases and 1 base, with 9 bases remaining between them. Looked up from germline, CDR1 is SNHLY and CDR2 is FYNNEI. The CDR3 totals 14 residues. The CDR3 loop reads CASSERLSSYEQYF. The CDR3 region has the DNA TGTGCCAGCAGTGAAAGGCTATCGTCCTACGAGCAGTACTTC. The whole variable domain, filled in from reference TRBV2 and TRBJ2-7, reads EPEVTQTPSHQVTQMGQEVILRCVPISNHLYFYWYRQILGQKVEFLVSFYNNEISEKSEIFDDQFSVERPDGSNFTLKIRSTKLEDSAMYFCASSERLSSYEQYFGPGTRLTVT.

The chain employs TRBV3-1 and TRBJ2-7; TRBD2 matches 13 bases. CDR3 size: 17 residues. The germline V gene encodes CDR1 LGHDT and CDR2 YNNKEL (reference sequence). Trimming removed 4 bases from V and 0 bases from J; junction bases left unmatched: 6. The CDR3 sequence is CASSRTSGGLASYEQYF. The CDR3 DNA reads TGTGCCAGCAGCCGGACTAGCGGGGGCCTCGCCTCCTACGAGCAGTACTTC.

This clonotype was seen once. This chain uses TRBV29-1 with TRBJ2-5; TRBD1 matches 7 bases. Per the germline V gene, CDR1 is SQVTM and CDR2 is ANQGSEA. Trimming cost V 7 bases and J 5 bases; bases outside gene matches: 4. The CDR3 has 11 residues. As DNA, the CDR3 is TGCAGCGCCCGACAGGGTGAGACCCAGTACTTC. Translated: CSARQGETQYF.

This clonotype was counted between two and nine times. The CDR3 DNA reads TGCAGTGCTAGTCAGGGGGGGACTACTCAAGAGACCCAGTACTTC. Its protein product is CSASQGGTTQETQYF. The chain combines TRBV20-1 with TRBJ2-5; D is tentatively TRBD1 or TRBD2 (7 bases each). Germline CDR1 DFQATT, CDR2 SNEGSKA (reference sequence). This CDR3 has 15 amino acids. V lost 3 bases and J 2 bases, leaving 16 bases between the germline ends.